This is a list of T cell receptor beta chains from one sample in a study of cytomegalovirus exposure and HLA in healthy donors. Some clones are missing from TCRdb's copy, which holds only in-frame ones; the method was immunoSEQ multiplex PCR. The sample holds 150,000 or so clones, around 70% seen once. Sequencing was performed on PBMCs. These receptors were collected from a man younger than 35 in good health and CMV-seropositive. The CDR3 runs from the conserved cysteine through the conserved F or W. A D gene is named only where the DNA matches it firmly. The size entry is marked missing in some rows and otherwise reads once, few, many or a size class.

>TRBV5-1|TRBJ1-1|TRBD1|few
TGCGCCAGCAGCGTGTACAGGGGGGACACTGAAGCTTTCTTT
CASSVYRGDTEAFF
>TRBV10-3|TRBJ1-1|.|.
TGTGCCACTCGACCCAGGGGGAACACTGAAGCTTTCTTT
CATRPRGNTEAFF
>TRBV19|TRBJ1-6|.|.
TGTGCCAGTAGTTCACAGAAGGATAATTCACCCCTCCACTTT
CASSSQKDNSPLHF
>TRBV7-3|TRBJ1-2|.|.
TGTGCCAGCTCTCAGGGTCCCAGTGGAGGCTACACCTTC
CASSQGPSGGYTF
>TRBV28|TRBJ1-1|.|.
TGTGCCAGCAGTTTATCCCTTGAGGTAGGGCAGGGCACTGAAGCTTTCTTT
CASSLSLEVGQGTEAFF
>TRBV7-2|TRBJ2-5|.|.
TGTGCCAGCAGCCGGACCAGGGCCGAAGAGACCCAGTACTTC
CASSRTRAEETQYF
>TRBV11-3|TRBJ2-3|TRBD2|.
TGTGCCAGCAGCTTGGCGGGAGGATGGGATACGCAGTATTTT
CASSLAGGWDTQYF
>TRBV29-1|TRBJ2-5|.|.
TGCAGCGTTAGGACAGAAAGTAAGGAGACCCAGTACTTC
CSVRTESKETQYF
>TRBV9|TRBJ2-2|TRBD2|.
TGTGCCAGCAGCGTAGCGGGACTAGCGGGGGGAAGAGGTACCGGGGAGCTGTTTTTT
CASSVAGLAGGRGTGELFF
>TRBV6-7|TRBJ2-3|TRBD2|.
TGTGCCAGCAGTTACGGCGGGAGAGAACCCCGGCGCACAGATACGCAGTATTTT
CASSYGGREPRRTDTQYF
>TRBV11-3|TRBJ1-6|.|.
TGTGCCAGCAGCTTCGAAGGGACACCGTATAATTCACCCCTCCACTTT
CASSFEGTPYNSPLHF
>TRBV9|TRBJ2-2|TRBD1|.
TGTGCCAGCAGCGTAGCTCCGACAGGGGGGACCGGGGAGCTGTTTTTT
CASSVAPTGGTGELFF
>TRBV19|TRBJ2-5|.|.
TGTGCCAGTAGGAAGGGGCAGGGTATCGAGACCCAGTACTTC
CASRKGQGIETQYF
>TRBV29-1|TRBJ2-1|TRBD2|.
TGCAGCGTGGGGGGTGGGGGACTAGCGGGAGCTCCCGCCGCCAATGAGCAGTTCTTC
CSVGGGGLAGAPAANEQFF
>TRBV5-6|TRBJ2-3|TRBD1|.
TGTGCCAGCAGTCACAGGGGGGTGATGGGAGATACGCAGTATTTT
CASSHRGVMGDTQYF
>TRBV6-5|TRBJ1-4|TRBD1|.
TGTGCCAGCAGTTCACGACAGGGGGCCCATGAAAAACTGTTTTTT
CASSSRQGAHEKLFF
>TRBV30|TRBJ1-2|.|.
TGTGCCTGGAGTGCCGGGGGATATGGCTACACCTTC
CAWSAGGYGYTF